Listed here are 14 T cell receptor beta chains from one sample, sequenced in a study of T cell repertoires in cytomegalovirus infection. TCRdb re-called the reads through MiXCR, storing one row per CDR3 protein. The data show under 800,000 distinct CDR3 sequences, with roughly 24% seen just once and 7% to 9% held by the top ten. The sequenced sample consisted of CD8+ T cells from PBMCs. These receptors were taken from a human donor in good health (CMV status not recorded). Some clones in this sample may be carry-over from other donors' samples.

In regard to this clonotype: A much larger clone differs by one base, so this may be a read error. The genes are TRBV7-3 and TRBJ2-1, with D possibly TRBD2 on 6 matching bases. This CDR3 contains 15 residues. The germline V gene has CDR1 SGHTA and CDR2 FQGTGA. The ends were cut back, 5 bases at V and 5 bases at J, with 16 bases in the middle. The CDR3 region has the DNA TGTGCCAGCAGCGCCAGAATAGGCGGGGACAATGAGCAGTTCTTC. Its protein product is CASSARIGGDNEQFF.

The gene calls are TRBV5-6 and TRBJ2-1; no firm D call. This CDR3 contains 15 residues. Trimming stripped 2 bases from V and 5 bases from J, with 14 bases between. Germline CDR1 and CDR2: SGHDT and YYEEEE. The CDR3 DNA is TGTGCCAGCAGCTTAGGAGTTAGGTGGAACAATGAGCAGTTCTTC. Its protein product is CASSLGVRWNNEQFF.

The CDR3 sequence: CASSDLGGNEQFF. The CDR3 DNA is TGTGCCAGCAGCGATCTAGGTGGCAATGAGCAGTTCTTC. The rearrangement links TRBV6-2 or TRBV6-3 to TRBJ2-1; D is ambiguous. V lost 6 bases and J 6 bases, leaving 12 bases between the germline ends. Germline V gene data show CDR1 as MNHEY and CDR2 as SVGEGT. The CDR3 is made up of 13 amino acids.

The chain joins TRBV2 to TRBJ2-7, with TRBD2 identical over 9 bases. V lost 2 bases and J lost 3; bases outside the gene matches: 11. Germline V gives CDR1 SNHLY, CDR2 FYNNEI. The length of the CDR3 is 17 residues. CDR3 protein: CASSETLAGARNYEQYF. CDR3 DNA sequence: TGTGCCAGCAGTGAAACGTTAGCGGGGGCCAGAAACTACGAGCAGTACTTC.

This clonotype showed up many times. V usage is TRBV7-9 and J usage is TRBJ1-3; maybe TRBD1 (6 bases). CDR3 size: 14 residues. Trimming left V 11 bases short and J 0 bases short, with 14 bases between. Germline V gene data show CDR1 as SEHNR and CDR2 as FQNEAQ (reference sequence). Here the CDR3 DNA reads TGTGCCTTTCGGGGGCCGATCTCTGGAAACACCATATATTTT. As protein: CAFRGPISGNTIYF.

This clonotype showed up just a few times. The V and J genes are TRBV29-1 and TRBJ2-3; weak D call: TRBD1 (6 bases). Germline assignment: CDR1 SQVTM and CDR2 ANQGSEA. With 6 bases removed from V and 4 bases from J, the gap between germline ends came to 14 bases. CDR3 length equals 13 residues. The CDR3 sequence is CSVRQVGADTQYF. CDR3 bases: TGCAGCGTACGACAGGTAGGAGCAGATACGCAGTATTTT.

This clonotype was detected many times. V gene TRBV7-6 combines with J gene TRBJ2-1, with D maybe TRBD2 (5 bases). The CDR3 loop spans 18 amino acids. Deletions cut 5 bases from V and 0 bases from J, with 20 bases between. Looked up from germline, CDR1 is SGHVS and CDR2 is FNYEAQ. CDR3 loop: CASSPLSGLRGSYNEQFF. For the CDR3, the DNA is TGTGCCAGCAGCCCGCTCTCCGGGCTACGGGGCTCCTACAATGAGCAGTTCTTC.

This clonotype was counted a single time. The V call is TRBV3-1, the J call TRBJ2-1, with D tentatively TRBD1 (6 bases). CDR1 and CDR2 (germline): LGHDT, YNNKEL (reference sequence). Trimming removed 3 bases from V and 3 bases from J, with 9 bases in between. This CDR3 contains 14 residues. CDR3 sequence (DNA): TGTGCCAGCAGCCAGGACAGCAACTACAATGAGCAGTTCTTC. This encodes CASSQDSNYNEQFF.

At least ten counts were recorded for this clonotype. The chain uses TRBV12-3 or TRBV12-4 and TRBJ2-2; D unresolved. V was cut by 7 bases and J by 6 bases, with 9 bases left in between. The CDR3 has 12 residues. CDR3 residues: CASTPRPGELFF. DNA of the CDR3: TGTGCCAGCACTCCTCGGCCCGGGGAGCTGTTTTTT.

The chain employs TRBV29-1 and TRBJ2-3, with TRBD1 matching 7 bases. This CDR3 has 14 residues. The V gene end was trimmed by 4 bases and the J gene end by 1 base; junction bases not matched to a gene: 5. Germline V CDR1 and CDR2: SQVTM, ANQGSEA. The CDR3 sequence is CSVAPTGGTDTQYF. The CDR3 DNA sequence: TGCAGCGTTGCGCCAACAGGGGGCACAGATACGCAGTATTTT.

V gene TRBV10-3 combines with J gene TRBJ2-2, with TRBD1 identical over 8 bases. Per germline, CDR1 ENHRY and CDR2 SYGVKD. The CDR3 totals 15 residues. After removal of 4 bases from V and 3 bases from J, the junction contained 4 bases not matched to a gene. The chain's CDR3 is CAISAVRGHTGELFF. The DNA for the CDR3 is TGTGCCATCAGTGCCGTCAGGGGGCACACCGGGGAGCTGTTTTTT.

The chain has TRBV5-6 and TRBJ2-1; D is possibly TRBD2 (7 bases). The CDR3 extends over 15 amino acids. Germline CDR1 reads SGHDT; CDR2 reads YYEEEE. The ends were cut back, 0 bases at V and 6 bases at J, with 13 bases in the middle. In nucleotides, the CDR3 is TGTGCCAGCAGCTTGGCCCGGGGGGCCGGCAATGAGCAGTTCTTC. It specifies CASSLARGAGNEQFF.

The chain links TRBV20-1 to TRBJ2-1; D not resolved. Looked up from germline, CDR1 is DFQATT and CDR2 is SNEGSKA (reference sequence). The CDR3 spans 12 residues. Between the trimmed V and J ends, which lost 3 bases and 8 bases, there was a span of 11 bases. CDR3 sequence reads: CSASARHHEQFF. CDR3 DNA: TGCAGTGCTAGTGCAAGGCATCATGAGCAGTTCTTC.

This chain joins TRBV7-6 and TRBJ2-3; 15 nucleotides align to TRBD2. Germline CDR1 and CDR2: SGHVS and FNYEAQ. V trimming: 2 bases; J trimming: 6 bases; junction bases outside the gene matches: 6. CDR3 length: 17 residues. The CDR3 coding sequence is TGTGCCAGCAGCTTATCGGGACTAGCGGGGGGCGGGGATACGCAGTATTTT. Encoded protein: CASSLSGLAGGGDTQYF. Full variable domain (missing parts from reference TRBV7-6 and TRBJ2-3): GAGVSQSPRYKVTKRGQDVALRCDPISGHVSLYWYRQALGQGPEFLTYFNYEAQQDKSGLPNDRFSAERPEGSISTLTIQRTEQRDSAMYRCASSLSGLAGGGDTQYFGPGTRLTVL.